This TCR beta chain originates from a study of blood T cells in healthy people across ages. The CDR3 extends over 14 amino acids. CDR1 SGHDN and CDR2 FVKESK come from the germline V gene. Trimming took 4 bases from V and 4 from J; bases not matched to a gene: 3. It was with a sample-barcoded 5' primer and a J-beta primer mix that a second PCR of roughly 7 to 12 cycles was run. TCRdb reprocessed the 5' RACE reads with MiXCR, giving one entry per CDR3 protein. The data hold some 900,000 distinct CDR3 sequences, with around 28% observed a single time. The sample taken for sequencing was blood. The sequence derives from a woman aged 80 or over in good health. The chain employs TRBV14 and TRBJ2-2; TRBD1 aligns across 7 bases. CDR3 DNA: TGTGCCAGCAGCCCGACAGGGCCCACCGGGGAGCTGTTTTTT. The encoded protein is CASSPTGPTGELFF.